The following is a T cell receptor (beta chain) sequence with its context. The sample originates from a study of OX40 agonist ivuxolimab in advanced cancers. Sequencing was performed with immunoSEQ multiplex PCR; in TCRdb, only in-frame clones are kept and a portion is missing. The repertoire includes fewer than 85,000 clones, about four fifths of them detected once, and about 0.71% sits in the top ten. The receptor was derived from an adult with an advanced solid tumor such as melanoma, head and neck, liver or kidney cancer. The sample here was CD4+ or CD8+ T cells sorted from blood, taken in a trial of the OX40 agonist ivuxolimab.

CDR3 residues: CASSAGENTEAFF. The CDR3 DNA follows: TGTGCCAGCTCTGCAGGGGAGAACACTGAAGCTTTCTTT. The chain joins TRBV18 to TRBJ1-1; D might be TRBD1 (6 bases). Germline CDR1 and CDR2: KGHSH and LQKENI. The germline V and J ends were trimmed by 6 bases and 1 base, with 9 bases remaining between them. The CDR3 length is 13 residues.